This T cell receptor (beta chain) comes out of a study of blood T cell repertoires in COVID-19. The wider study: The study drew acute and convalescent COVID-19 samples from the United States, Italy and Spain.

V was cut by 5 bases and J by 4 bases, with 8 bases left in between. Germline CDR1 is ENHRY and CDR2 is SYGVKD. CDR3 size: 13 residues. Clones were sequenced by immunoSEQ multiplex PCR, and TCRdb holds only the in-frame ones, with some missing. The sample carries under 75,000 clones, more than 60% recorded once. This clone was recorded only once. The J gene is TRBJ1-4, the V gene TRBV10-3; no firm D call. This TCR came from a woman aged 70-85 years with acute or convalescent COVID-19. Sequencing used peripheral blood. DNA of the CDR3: TGTGCCATCAGTCAGGACTATAATGAAAAACTGTTTTTT. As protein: CAISQDYNEKLFF.